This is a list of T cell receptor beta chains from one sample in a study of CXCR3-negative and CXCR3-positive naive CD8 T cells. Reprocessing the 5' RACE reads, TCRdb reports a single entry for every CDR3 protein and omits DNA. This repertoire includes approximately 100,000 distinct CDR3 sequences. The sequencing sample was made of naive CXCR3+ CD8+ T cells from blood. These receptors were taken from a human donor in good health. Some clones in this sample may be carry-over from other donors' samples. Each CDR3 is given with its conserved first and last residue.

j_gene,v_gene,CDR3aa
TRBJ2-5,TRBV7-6,CASSRWDRQETQYF
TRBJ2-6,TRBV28,CASSFAHSGANVLTF
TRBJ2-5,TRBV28,CASSLLQKETQYF
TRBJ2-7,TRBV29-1,CSGGTGEAEQYF
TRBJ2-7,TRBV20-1,CSARVALANTYEQYF
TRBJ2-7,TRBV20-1,CSANSGLKSSYEQYF
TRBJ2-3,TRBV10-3,CAISESEGGPRDTQYF
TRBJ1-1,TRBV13,CASSLYPGNTEAFF
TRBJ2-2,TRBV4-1,CASSVGGRVLAGELFF
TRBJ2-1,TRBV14,CASSLTMEQFF
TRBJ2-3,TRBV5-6,CASSLTSSTDTQYF